This entry concerns a single T cell receptor (beta chain). What it recognizes is unknown. This CDR3 contains 15 residues. CDR1 LNHNV and CDR2 YYDKDF come from the germline V gene (reference sequence). With 5 bases removed from V and 0 bases from J, the gap between germline ends came to 13 bases. The entry originates in a study of T cell responses to AZD1222 COVID-19 vaccine. As for the study in general: Samples with a second dose at about 4 or about 12 weeks were pooled together.

Repertoires were generated with immunoSEQ multiplex PCR, while TCRdb's copy carries only in-frame clones and drops some. The table shows 150,000 or so clones, with under 95% occurring only once. Broader study findings: Per reports, nearly half of all spike-specific TCRs target regions that are unmutated in variants. Donors were mostly white British, more females; clonal diversity possibly underestimated.

The chain carries TRBV15 and TRBJ1-1, with a tentative D call TRBD1 (6 bases). The source is an adult in good health. The specimen comprised peripheral blood, sampled on day 0 of AZD1222 vaccination. The DNA for the CDR3 is TGTGCCACCAGCTCCAGGACAGATCTGAACACTGAAGCTTTCTTT. Translated, it gives CATSSRTDLNTEAFF.